Presented here are 15 T cell receptor beta chains from one specimen sequenced in a study of identical twins. TCRdb reanalysed the 5' RACE reads using MiXCR and keeps one entry per CDR3 protein. The table lists around 960,000 distinct CDR3 sequences, more than 9% of them singletons, with roughly 1.6% in the top ten. These data were likewise used in another study, on yellow fever vaccine responses in identical twins.

Sequenced input: PBMCs. The receptors shown here come from a young woman in good health.

This clonotype was counted ten times or more. The CDR3, as DNA: TGCGCCAGCAGCCAAGTTAGCGGGGGCACAGATACGCAGTATTTT. Amino acids: CASSQVSGGTDTQYF. This chain connects TRBV4-1 to TRBJ2-3; the match to TRBD2 covers 8 bases. With 1 base clipped from V and 1 base from J, the junction kept 1 base outside the gene matches. The CDR3 loop spans 15 amino acids. Looked up from germline, CDR1 is MGHRA and CDR2 is YSYEKL.

This clonotype was seen ten or more times. The chain carries TRBV19 and TRBJ1-1, with a possible D match to TRBD1 (6 bases). The CDR3 length is 13 residues. The V and J ends lost 5 bases and 1 base respectively, with 8 bases between them. Germline CDR1 and CDR2: LNHDA and SQIVND (reference sequence). CDR3 amino acids: CASSARGNTEAFF. Written as DNA, the CDR3 is TGTGCCAGTAGTGCCAGGGGGAACACTGAAGCTTTCTTT.

This clonotype has more than one count but fewer than ten. CDR3 protein: CSVDYGGPSSYNEQFF. CDR3 DNA sequence: TGCAGCGTTGATTACGGCGGGCCAAGCTCCTACAATGAGCAGTTCTTC. The V gene is TRBV29-1, the J gene TRBJ2-1; possible D gene TRBD2, 5 bases. There are 16 residues in the CDR3. V gave up 3 bases and J gave up 0 bases, with 15 bases separating them. In germline, CDR1 is SQVTM, CDR2 ANQGSEA.

This clonotype was seen at least ten times. J is TRBJ1-2 and V is TRBV12-3 or TRBV12-4, with 7 bases matching TRBD1. Unmatched junction bases numbered 3, after V lost 2 bases and J lost 6 bases. The CDR3 covers 13 residues. CDR3 nucleotide sequence: TGTGCCAGCAGTTTACAGGGGGTGGATGGCTACACCTTC. Translated: CASSLQGVDGYTF.

The chain combines TRBV28 with TRBJ1-5; 9 nucleotides match TRBD1. This CDR3 has 15 residues. V was pared by 6 bases and J by 4 bases, with 7 bases of the junction left unmatched. Germline CDR1 reads MDHEN; CDR2 reads SYDVKM. The CDR3 sequence: CASRIRDRVNQPQHF. As DNA, the CDR3 is TGTGCCAGCAGGATCCGGGACAGGGTTAATCAGCCCCAGCATTTT.

On this clonotype: An end of the junction differs from the germline gene, which may be a read error. The CDR3 bases are TGTGCCAGCAGGGAAGACGTGGGACTAGCGGGAGTCTATGAGCAGTTCTTC. Translating gives CASREDVGLAGVYEQFF. V usage is TRBV2 and J usage is TRBJ2-1; 14 bases align to TRBD2. CDR1 is SNHLY, CDR2 FYNNEI, per germline. There are 17 residues in the CDR3.

The gene calls are TRBV11-2 and TRBJ2-5, with D tentatively TRBD1 (6 bases). CDR3 length: 15 amino acids. The germline V gene has CDR1 SGHAT and CDR2 FQNNGV. V was trimmed by 1 base and J by 1 base, leaving 10 bases between them. Here the CDR3 reads CASSLVQGPQETQYF. CDR3 DNA: TGTGCCAGCAGCTTAGTACAGGGTCCCCAAGAGACCCAGTACTTC.

The CDR3 protein is CASSEGDLPNEQFF. The CDR3 nucleotides are TGTGCCAGCAGCGAAGGGGACCTACCAAATGAGCAGTTCTTC. The V call is TRBV9, the J call TRBJ2-1; D possibly uses TRBD1 or TRBD2 (5 bases each). Germline assignment: CDR1 SGDLS and CDR2 YYNGEE. V was cut by 3 bases and J by 7 bases, with 14 bases left in between. There are 14 residues in the CDR3.

The CDR3 sequence is CASSRDNKGALAQETQYF. As DNA, the CDR3 is TGTGCCAGCAGCCGGGATAATAAGGGGGCACTTGCCCAAGAGACCCAGTACTTC. This chain connects TRBV11-1 to TRBJ2-5; 7 nucleotides line up with TRBD1. Trimming took 5 bases from V and 1 from J; bases not matched to a gene: 16. Looked up from germline, CDR1 is SGHAT and CDR2 is FQDESV (reference sequence). The CDR3 has 18 amino acids. Combining the CDR3 with reference TRBV11-1 and TRBJ2-5 gives the whole variable domain EAEVAQSPRYKITEKSQAVAFWCDPISGHATLYWYRQILGQGPELLVQFQDESVVDDSQLPKDRFSAERLKGVDSTLKIQPAELGDSAMYLCASSRDNKGALAQETQYFGPGTRLLVL.

In its sample, this clonotype was seen a few times. V usage is TRBV20-1 and J usage is TRBJ2-5; tentative D call: TRBD1 (5 bases). The V end was cut by 4 bases, the J end by 5 bases, with 11 bases between. CDR1 DFQATT and CDR2 SNEGSKA come from the germline V gene (reference sequence). This CDR3 spans 12 amino acids. The CDR3 DNA sequence: TGCAGTGCTATCAGGGAAATTGAGACCCAGTACTTC. It encodes CSAIREIETQYF.

The chain employs TRBV4-1 and TRBJ2-7, with TRBD2 identical over 7 bases. Germline V gives CDR1 MGHRA, CDR2 YSYEKL. The CDR3 is 16 amino acids. J was trimmed by 0 bases and V by 3 bases; bases with no gene match: 8. For the CDR3, the DNA is TGCGCCAGCAGCCATGGGGCGGGAGTTCACTCCTACGAGCAGTACTTC. Amino acids: CASSHGAGVHSYEQYF.

This clonotype was counted between two and nine times. The V gene is TRBV10-2, the J gene TRBJ1-1, with D possibly TRBD1 on 5 matching bases. Germline V gene data show CDR1 as WSHSY and CDR2 as SAAADI. Between the trimmed V and J ends, which lost 6 bases and 6 bases, there was a span of 17 bases. The CDR3 is made up of 14 amino acids. In nucleotides, the CDR3 is TGCGCCAGCAGCCTGGGGGTATTTCGGCCTGAAGCTTTCTTT. Translating gives CASSLGVFRPEAFF.

This clonotype has just a few counts. In DNA, the CDR3 is TGTGCCAGCAGCATAGAGGGGCAGGGTTGGCACGAGCAGTACTTC. Translated, it gives CASSIEGQGWHEQYF. This chain joins TRBV7-9 and TRBJ2-7; D may correspond to TRBD1 or TRBD2 (5 bases each). The CDR3 loop spans 15 amino acids. Per germline, CDR1 SEHNR and CDR2 FQNEAQ (reference sequence). Trimming pared 5 bases from V and 5 bases from J, leaving 19 bases between. The variable domain in full, with the rest retrieved from reference TRBV7-9 and TRBJ2-7, is DTGVSQNPRHKITKRGQNVTFRCDPISEHNRLYWYRQTLGQGPEFLTYFQNEAQLEKSRLLSDRFSAERPKGSFSTLEIQRTEQGDSAMYLCASSIEGQGWHEQYFGPGTRLTVT.

The V gene is TRBV2, the J gene TRBJ2-7, with D perhaps TRBD2 (6 bases). Germline V gene data show CDR1 as SNHLY and CDR2 as FYNNEI. Trimming shortened V by 1 base and J by 4 bases, and 14 bases separated the two germline ends. The CDR3 is made up of 15 amino acids. CDR3 sequence: CASSEGRGAFYEQYV. CDR3 DNA: TGTGCCAGCAGTGAAGGGCGGGGAGCGTTTTACGAGCAGTACGTC.

The chain uses TRBV3-1 and TRBJ2-1; 7 nucleotides line up with TRBD2. The CDR3 consists of 15 residues. Germline V gene data show CDR1 as LGHDT and CDR2 as YNNKEL (reference sequence). V was clipped by 10 bases and J by 7 bases; unmatched bases: 16. The CDR3 DNA reads TGTGCCACCTCCCAAGGGCTAGGGGAGGGGAATGAGCAGTTCTTC. It specifies CATSQGLGEGNEQFF.